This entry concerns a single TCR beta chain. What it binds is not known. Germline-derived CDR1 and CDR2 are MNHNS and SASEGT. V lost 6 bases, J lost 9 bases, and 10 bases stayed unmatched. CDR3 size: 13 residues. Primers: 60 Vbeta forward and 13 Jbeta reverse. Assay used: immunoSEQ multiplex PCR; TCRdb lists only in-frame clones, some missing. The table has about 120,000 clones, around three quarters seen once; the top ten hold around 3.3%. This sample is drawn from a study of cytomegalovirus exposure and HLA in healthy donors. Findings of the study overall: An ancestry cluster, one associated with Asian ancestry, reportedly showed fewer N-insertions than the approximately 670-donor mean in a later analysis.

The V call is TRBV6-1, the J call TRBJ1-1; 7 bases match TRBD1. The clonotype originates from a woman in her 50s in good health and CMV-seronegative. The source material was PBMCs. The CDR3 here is CASRPAYRGKAFF. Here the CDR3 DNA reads TGTGCCAGCAGGCCGGCTTACAGGGGTAAAGCTTTCTTT.